The clone carrying this T cell receptor (beta chain) was detected only a few times. It was RNA transcripts that yielded the amplified TCR beta CDR3 regions. Carried out on the TCR CDR3, a first-round RT-PCR used the HTBI primer set. TCRdb itself ran the multiplex PCR reads through MiXCR, one entry per CDR3 protein. There are about 770,000 distinct CDR3 sequences in the sample; roughly a sixth occur only once, and 16% lies in the top ten. This sample was taken from a study of T cells in Graves' hyperthyroidism and ophthalmopathy. The length of the CDR3 is 16 residues. With V trimmed by 2 bases and J by 6 bases, 8 bases remained unmatched. Germline values: CDR1 SGHRS, CDR2 YFSETQ. Among the patients, aged 18 to 65, hyperthyroidism was newly diagnosed and had lasted under 2 months. Researchers barred patients who had uncontrolled infection, other autoimmune disease, pregnancy or lactation. Out of more than 8 ml of fresh peripheral blood came the PBMCs.

This sequence was found in a woman aged 45 to 65 with Graves' hyperthyroidism that later progressed to Graves' ophthalmopathy. This chain connects TRBV5-1 to TRBJ2-1; 10 positions match TRBD2. Sequencing was done on a sample of blood. This chain's CDR3 is CASSFRTSGGTNEQFF. CDR3 DNA: TGCGCCAGCAGCTTTAGGACTAGCGGAGGTACCAATGAGCAGTTCTTC.